The 7 T cell receptor beta chains reported below all come from one sample, sequenced in a study of metastatic and nonmetastatic thyroid tumors. Thyroid surgery had not been preceded by any treatment in any patient. Using MiXCR, TCRdb re-called clones from the PCR reads. The sample has approximately 20,000 clones, around two fifths seen once. The specimen sequenced was tumor tissue. These receptors were obtained from a female donor with papillary thyroid cancer or a benign thyroid nodule (not recorded which). Some clones in this sample may be carry-over from other donors' samples.

The V gene is TRBV9, the J gene TRBJ2-2; D may be TRBD2 (6 bases). The V gene's germline CDR1 is SGDLS and CDR2 YYNGEE. Trimming removed 7 bases from V and 6 bases from J, with 22 bases in between. The CDR3 is 16 residues long. DNA for the CDR3: TGTGCCAGCTCCCGGTGGAGGGTCTCAAGTTCCGGGGAGCTGTTTTTT. Residues: CASSRWRVSSSGELFF.

This chain uses TRBV18 with TRBJ2-7; D uncertain. Germline CDR1 and CDR2: KGHSH and LQKENI. V was shortened by 2 bases and J by 2 bases, with 13 bases between the two germline ends. The CDR3 consists of 15 residues. CDR3 sequence (DNA): TGTGCCAGCTCACCATTAGACTTGCTTACCTACGAGCAGTACTTC. Translating it yields CASSPLDLLTYEQYF.

Comment on this clone: A much larger clone lies one base from this, so it may be a read error. The genes are TRBV6-2 or TRBV6-3 and TRBJ1-1, with TRBD1 as a possible D gene (5 bases). The germline gives CDR1 MNHEY, CDR2 SVGEGT. CDR3 length: 13 residues. CDR3 protein: CAGSYGGGTEAFF. The CDR3 DNA follows: TGTGCCGGCAGTTACGGGGGAGGGACTGAAGCTTTCTTT.

The chain combines TRBV6-1 with TRBJ2-7; TRBD1 agrees at 7 bases. Germline V gene lookup returns CDR1 MNHNS and CDR2 SASEGT. This CDR3 region has 14 residues. V lost 7 bases, J lost 0 bases, and 6 bases stayed unmatched. The CDR3 sequence is CASKQGGGSYEQYF. CDR3 DNA sequence: TGTGCCAGCAAACAAGGGGGCGGCTCCTACGAGCAGTACTTC.

This rearrangement joins TRBV9 to TRBJ1-1; TRBD1 aligns across 7 bases. This CDR3 has 15 amino acids. Germline CDR1 and CDR2: SGDLS and YYNGEE. V lost 6 bases to trimming and J lost 1 base; unmatched junction nucleotides: 9. The CDR3 nucleotides are TGTGCCAGCACCCCAGGGACAGATTCGAACACTGAAGCTTTCTTT. Translated, it gives CASTPGTDSNTEAFF. The full variable domain, rest sourced from reference TRBV9 and TRBJ1-1, is DSGVTQTPKHLITATGQRVTLRCSPRSGDLSVYWYQQSLDQGLQFLIQYYNGEERAKGNILERFSAQQFPDLHSELNLSSLELGDSALYFCASTPGTDSNTEAFFGQGTRLTVV.

The chain joins TRBV5-8 to TRBJ2-2; D is ambiguous. The germline V and J ends were trimmed by 0 bases and 6 bases, with 6 bases remaining between them. The CDR3 consists of 13 residues. Germline V CDR1 and CDR2: SGHTS, YDEGEE. In DNA, the CDR3 is TGTGCCAGCAGCTTGGGAGCCGCCGGGGAGCTGTTTTTT. Amino acids: CASSLGAAGELFF.

The rearrangement uses TRBV12-3 or TRBV12-4 and TRBJ2-2; 8 bases are shared with TRBD2. The J segment lost 7 bases and the V segment lost 8 bases, leaving 6 bases of the junction unmatched. CDR3 length: 13 amino acids. The CDR3 here is CASSAGAGGELFF. Here the CDR3 DNA reads TGTGCCAGCTCAGCGGGAGCGGGCGGGGAGCTGTTTTTT.